This passage covers 27 T cell receptor beta chains from one sample sequenced in a study of T cell responses to AZD1222 COVID-19 vaccine. The assay was immunoSEQ multiplex PCR, and TCRdb's table has in-frame clones only and misses some. Altogether 200,000 or so clones are present, around 87% being singletons, with the ten largest covering around 2.9%. The source was peripheral blood, collected on day 0 of MenACWY control vaccination. Receptors originate from an adult in good health.

V gene TRBV7-2 combines with J gene TRBJ2-2, with D unresolved. The CDR3 covers 15 residues. The V end lost 5 bases, the J end lost 7 bases, and 17 bases lay between the germline ends. The germline V gene encodes CDR1 SGHTA and CDR2 FQGNSA. CDR3 sequence: CASSQDTPHIGELFF. The CDR3 coding sequence is TGTGCCAGCAGCCAGGATACACCTCATATCGGGGAGCTGTTTTTT.

This chain connects TRBV9 to TRBJ2-1; 9 positions match TRBD2. The germline CDR1 and CDR2 sequences are SGDLS and YYNGEE. The CDR3 is made up of 14 amino acids. With V trimmed by 3 bases and J by 2 bases, 0 bases remained unmatched. CDR3 in amino acids: CASSGLAAYNEQFF. CDR3 DNA: TGTGCCAGCAGCGGACTAGCGGCCTACAATGAGCAGTTCTTC. The whole variable domain, filled in from reference TRBV9 and TRBJ2-1, reads DSGVTQTPKHLITATGQRVTLRCSPRSGDLSVYWYQQSLDQGLQFLIQYYNGEERAKGNILERFSAQQFPDLHSELNLSSLELGDSALYFCASSGLAAYNEQFFGPGTRLTVL.

Only one count was recorded for this clone. V is TRBV7-3 and J is TRBJ2-6; D is possibly TRBD2 (6 bases). The germline CDR1 and CDR2 sequences are SGHTA and FQGTGA. V was trimmed by 1 base and J by 4 bases, leaving 11 bases between them. CDR3 length: 16 amino acids. This CDR3 reads CASSLIRGSGANVLTF. The DNA for the CDR3 is TGTGCCAGCAGCTTAATCCGGGGGTCAGGGGCCAACGTCCTGACTTTC.

This clone was recorded once. The chain carries TRBV4-3 and TRBJ1-1; a possible D gene is TRBD1 (6 bases). Trimming cost V 1 base and J 2 bases, with 11 bases left between them. This CDR3 is built from 15 residues. Germline V gene data show CDR1 as LGHNA and CDR2 as YSLEER. DNA for the CDR3: TGCGCCAGCAGCCAAGGCGGGGGGCCTAACACTGAAGCTTTCTTT. This codes for CASSQGGGPNTEAFF.

The chain recombines TRBV12-3 or TRBV12-4 with TRBJ1-2; D uncertain. This CDR3 comprises 13 residues. The germline V and J ends were trimmed by 6 bases and 2 bases, with 10 bases remaining between them. The DNA for the CDR3 is TGTGCCAGCAGGCTCAACGCAAACTATGGCTACACCTTC. Protein product: CASRLNANYGYTF.

This chain links TRBV2 with TRBJ2-3; 11 positions agree with TRBD2. The CDR3 runs to 18 residues. The trim removed 7 bases at V and 4 bases at J, leaving 16 bases unmatched. The V gene's germline CDR1 is SNHLY and CDR2 FYNNEI. Here the CDR3 DNA reads TGTGCCAGCATCCCCTTCGGGGCTAGCGGGAGGTGGTCAGATACGCAGTATTTT. Its protein product is CASIPFGASGRWSDTQYF.

This chain joins TRBV4-1 and TRBJ2-2; 9 bases are a match to TRBD2. The V gene's germline CDR1 is MGHRA and CDR2 YSYEKL. The CDR3 spans 17 residues. J was trimmed by 5 bases and V by 0 bases; bases with no gene match: 7. The CDR3 DNA follows: TGCGCCAGCAGCCAAGAGAGGCTAGCGGGAACTACCGGGGAGCTGTTTTTT. It is translated as CASSQERLAGTTGELFF.

The genes are TRBV7-9 and TRBJ1-6, with a weak D call TRBD1 (5 bases). V was pared by 2 bases and J by 6 bases, with 11 bases between. CDR3 size: 15 residues. In germline, CDR1 is SEHNR, CDR2 FQNEAQ (reference sequence). The CDR3 nucleotides are TGTGCCAGCAGCTTAACAGGCAACCCTAATTCACCCCTCCACTTT. Translating gives CASSLTGNPNSPLHF.

The chain couples TRBV19 to TRBJ1-1, with D maybe TRBD1 (6 bases). V shed 3 bases and J shed 6 bases, with 20 bases lying between them. The CDR3 covers 16 residues. The germline gives CDR1 LNHDA, CDR2 SQIVND (reference sequence). The CDR3 region is CASSISPTGPRAEAFF. The CDR3, as DNA: TGTGCCAGTAGTATCTCCCCGACAGGACCGAGGGCTGAAGCTTTCTTT. Complete variable domain (other parts from reference TRBV19 and TRBJ1-1): DGGITQSPKYLFRKEGQNVTLSCEQNLNHDAMYWYRQDPGQGLRLIYYSQIVNDFQKGDIAEGYSVSREKKESFPLTVTSAQKNPTAFYLCASSISPTGPRAEAFFGQGTRLTVV.

The V and J genes are TRBV7-6 and TRBJ1-3; D is uncertain. This CDR3 spans 12 amino acids. CDR1 and CDR2 from the germline V gene are SGHVS and FNYEAQ. V was trimmed by 5 bases and J by 3 bases, leaving 5 bases between them. CDR3 residues: CASSTNGNTIYF. DNA of the CDR3: TGTGCCAGCAGCACTAATGGAAACACCATATATTTT.

The rearrangement joins TRBV5-1 to TRBJ1-6; D not certain. This CDR3 spans 17 amino acids. V was cut by 4 bases and J by 3 bases, with 17 bases left in between. Germline CDR1 reads SGHRS; CDR2 reads YFSETQ. The CDR3 sequence: CASSPTRDTGYNSPLHF. In DNA form, the CDR3 reads TGCGCCAGCAGCCCTACTAGGGATACCGGCTATAATTCACCCCTCCACTTT.

This clone was counted a single time. This chain joins TRBV10-3 and TRBJ2-1; 9 bases line up with TRBD1. Germline V gene lookup returns CDR1 ENHRY and CDR2 SYGVKD. The length of the CDR3 is 14 residues. V shed 8 bases and J 7 bases; nucleotides not matched to a gene: 9. In DNA form, the CDR3 reads TGTGCCATCCGTTCACAGGGGGCCGGTAATGAGCAGTTCTTC. Translation: CAIRSQGAGNEQFF.

The CDR3: CASTRVNNQPQHF. DNA for the CDR3: TGTGCCAGCACCCGGGTCAACAATCAGCCCCAGCATTTT. This rearrangement joins TRBV2 to TRBJ1-5; D unresolved. The V gene lost 7 bases and the J gene lost 3 bases, with 10 bases spanning the gap. The CDR3 consists of 13 residues. CDR1 is SNHLY and CDR2 is FYNNEI in the germline V gene.

J is TRBJ2-7 and V is TRBV28; 10 nucleotides agree with TRBD2. V was clipped by 5 bases and J by 4 bases; unmatched bases: 5. The germline V gene has CDR1 MDHEN and CDR2 SYDVKM. The CDR3 sequence is 14 residues long. The CDR3 nucleotides read TGTGCCAGCAGTACTAGCGGGATCAGGTACGAGCAGTACTTC. Its protein product is CASSTSGIRYEQYF.

The chain recombines TRBV24-1 with TRBJ2-6, with no clear D. Looked up from germline, CDR1 is KGHDR and CDR2 is SFDVKD. The CDR3 extends over 13 amino acids. V was clipped by 6 bases and J by 1 base, with 3 bases between them. Here the CDR3 DNA reads TGTGCCACCAGTCCTTCTGGGGCCAACGTCCTGACTTTC. Translation: CATSPSGANVLTF.

The chain uses TRBV5-6 and TRBJ1-2; unclear D gene. Germline V gene data show CDR1 as SGHDT and CDR2 as YYEEEE. The CDR3 is 12 residues long. Trimming pared 4 bases from V and 5 bases from J, leaving 9 bases between. The CDR3 coding sequence is TGTGCCAGCAGCACGCAAGGATATGGCTACACCTTC. Protein sequence: CASSTQGYGYTF.

The chain joins TRBV6-5 to TRBJ1-4, with a weak D call TRBD1 (6 bases). The CDR3 spans 15 residues. Looked up from germline, CDR1 is MNHEY and CDR2 is SVGAGI. V was trimmed by 0 bases and J by 7 bases, leaving 12 bases between them. CDR3 in DNA: TGTGCCAGCAGTTACTCCCAGGGGAACAGTGAAAAACTGTTTTTT. Its protein product is CASSYSQGNSEKLFF.

The chain carries TRBV2 and TRBJ1-3; D gene ambiguous. Germline loops: CDR1 SNHLY, CDR2 FYNNEI. The CDR3 extends over 12 amino acids. V was cut by 4 bases and J by 3 bases, with 4 bases left in between. CDR3 loop: CASSVDGNTIYF. CDR3 nucleotide sequence: TGTGCCAGCAGTGTTGATGGAAACACCATATATTTT.

The V call is TRBV5-6, the J call TRBJ2-7; TRBD1 might be the D (6 bases). The V end lost 4 bases, the J end lost 4 bases, and 6 bases lay between the germline ends. There are 11 residues in the CDR3. Germline lookup yields CDR1 SGHDT and CDR2 YYEEEE. CDR3 bases: TGTGCCAGCAGCCAGGGGTACGAGCAGTACTTC. Its protein is CASSQGYEQYF.

The CDR3 DNA follows: TGTGCCATCAAAGACGGGGGCCAGGGGAGCACTGAAGCTTTCTTT. This codes for CAIKDGGQGSTEAFF. V gene TRBV10-3 combines with J gene TRBJ1-1; D is perhaps TRBD1 (6 bases). Germline loops: CDR1 ENHRY, CDR2 SYGVKD. V lost 7 bases and J 4 bases, leaving 19 bases between the germline ends. The CDR3 sequence is 15 residues long.

The V call is TRBV24-1, the J call TRBJ2-7; the D call may be TRBD1 or TRBD2 (5 bases each). Germline V gene lookup returns CDR1 KGHDR and CDR2 SFDVKD. V lost 3 bases and J 0 bases, leaving 11 bases between the germline ends. CDR3 length: 15 residues. For the CDR3, the DNA is TGTGCCACCAGTGATGCCGGGACGTCCTCCTACGAGCAGTACTTC. This gives the protein CATSDAGTSSYEQYF.

This chain links TRBV7-9 with TRBJ2-6; D not certain. The germline CDR1 and CDR2 sequences are SEHNR and FQNEAQ (reference sequence). V lost 6 bases and J 2 bases, leaving 11 bases between the germline ends. This CDR3 spans 15 amino acids. The CDR3 region is CASRSDGAGANVLTF. In DNA form, the CDR3 reads TGTGCCAGCAGGTCCGATGGGGCTGGGGCCAACGTCCTGACTTTC.

This clone was recorded only once. J is TRBJ2-5 and V is TRBV24-1; 13 bases agree with TRBD2. The germline V gene has CDR1 KGHDR and CDR2 SFDVKD. J was trimmed by 3 bases and V by 7 bases; bases with no gene match: 4. The CDR3 runs 15 residues. CDR3 DNA sequence: TGTGCCACCAGCGAAGGGACTAGCGGGGAAGAGACCCAGTACTTC. The encoded protein is CATSEGTSGEETQYF.

The chain joins TRBV28 to TRBJ2-2; 7 bases fit TRBD1. This CDR3 spans 15 amino acids. Germline lookup yields CDR1 MDHEN and CDR2 SYDVKM. V lost 2 bases to trimming and J lost 3 bases; unmatched junction nucleotides: 3. The DNA of the CDR3 is TGTGCCAGCAGTTTAGAGGGGGCGGACACCGGGGAGCTGTTTTTT. Translated: CASSLEGADTGELFF.

The rearrangement joins TRBV5-4 to TRBJ2-1, with 9 bases matching TRBD2. Germline values: CDR1 SGHNT, CDR2 YYREEE (reference sequence). V dropped 4 bases and J dropped 4; count of bases not matched to a gene: 6. The CDR3 extends over 15 amino acids. CDR3 DNA sequence: TGTGCCAGCAGCCATGGCGGGGGGGCATACAATGAGCAGTTCTTC. It encodes CASSHGGGAYNEQFF.

CDR3 sequence reads: CASSQDRGQAGDEQFF. Written as DNA, the CDR3 is TGCGCCAGCAGCCAAGATCGAGGCCAGGCCGGGGATGAGCAGTTCTTC. V and J are TRBV4-3 and TRBJ2-1; the D gene is possibly TRBD2 (5 bases). V lost 0 bases and J 8 bases, leaving 17 bases between the germline ends. CDR1 and CDR2 (germline): LGHNA, YSLEER. The CDR3 has 16 amino acids.

The chain is built from TRBV27 and TRBJ1-2; D gene ambiguous. The CDR3 is 14 amino acids. Germline assignment: CDR1 MNHEY and CDR2 SMNVEV (reference sequence). Trimming removed 2 bases from V and 6 bases from J, with 13 bases in between. The CDR3 DNA sequence: TGTGCCAGCAGTTTAAGTGTCGCAGGCGATGGCTACACCTTC. Residues: CASSLSVAGDGYTF.